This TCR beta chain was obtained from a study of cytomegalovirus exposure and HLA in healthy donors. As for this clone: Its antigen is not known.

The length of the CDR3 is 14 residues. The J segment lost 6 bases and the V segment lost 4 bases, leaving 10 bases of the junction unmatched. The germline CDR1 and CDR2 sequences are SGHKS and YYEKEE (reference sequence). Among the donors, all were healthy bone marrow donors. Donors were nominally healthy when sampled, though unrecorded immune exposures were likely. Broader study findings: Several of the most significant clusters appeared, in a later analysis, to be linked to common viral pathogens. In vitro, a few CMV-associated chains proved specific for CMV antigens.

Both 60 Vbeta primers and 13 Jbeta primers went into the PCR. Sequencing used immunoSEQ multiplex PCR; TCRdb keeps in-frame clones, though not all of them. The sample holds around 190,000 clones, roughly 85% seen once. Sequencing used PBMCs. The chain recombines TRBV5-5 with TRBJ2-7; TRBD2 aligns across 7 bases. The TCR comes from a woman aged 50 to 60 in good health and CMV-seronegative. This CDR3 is CASSPRRELAEQYF. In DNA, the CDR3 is TGTGCCAGCAGCCCTCGGCGGGAGTTAGCCGAGCAGTACTTC. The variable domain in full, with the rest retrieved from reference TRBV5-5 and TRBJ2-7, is DAGVTQSPTHLIKTRGQQVTLRCSPISGHKSVSWYQQVLGQGPQFIFQYYEKEERGRGNFPDRFSARQFPNYSSELNVNALLLGDSALYLCASSPRRELAEQYFGPGTRLTVT.